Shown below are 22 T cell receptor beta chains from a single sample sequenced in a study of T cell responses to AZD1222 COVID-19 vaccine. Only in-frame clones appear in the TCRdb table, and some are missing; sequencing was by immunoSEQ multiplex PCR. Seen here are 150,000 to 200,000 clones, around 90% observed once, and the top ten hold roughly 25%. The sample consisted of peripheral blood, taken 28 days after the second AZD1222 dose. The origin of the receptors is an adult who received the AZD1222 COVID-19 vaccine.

The CDR3: CASSYGNDRRGPQHF. In DNA, the CDR3 is TGTGCCAGCAGTTACGGGAACGACCGCCGGGGGCCCCAGCATTTT. V gene TRBV6-2 or TRBV6-3 combines with J gene TRBJ1-5; D call uncertain. The CDR3 length is 15 residues. V gave up 2 bases and J gave up 9 bases, with 17 bases separating them. CDR1 and CDR2 (germline): MNHEY, SVGEGT.

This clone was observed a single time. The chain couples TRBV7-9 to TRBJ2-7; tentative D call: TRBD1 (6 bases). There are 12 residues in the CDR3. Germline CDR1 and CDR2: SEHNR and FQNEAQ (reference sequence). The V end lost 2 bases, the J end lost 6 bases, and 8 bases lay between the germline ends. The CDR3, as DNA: TGTGCCAGCAGCTTACAGGGGACCGAGCAGTACTTC. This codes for CASSLQGTEQYF.

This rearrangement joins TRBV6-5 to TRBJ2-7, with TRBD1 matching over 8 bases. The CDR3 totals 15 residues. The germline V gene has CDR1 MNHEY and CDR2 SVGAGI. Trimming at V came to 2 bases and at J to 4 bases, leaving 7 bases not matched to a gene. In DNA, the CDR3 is TGTGCCAGCAGTTACACCGGGACAGGCAGATACGAGCAGTACTTC. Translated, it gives CASSYTGTGRYEQYF.

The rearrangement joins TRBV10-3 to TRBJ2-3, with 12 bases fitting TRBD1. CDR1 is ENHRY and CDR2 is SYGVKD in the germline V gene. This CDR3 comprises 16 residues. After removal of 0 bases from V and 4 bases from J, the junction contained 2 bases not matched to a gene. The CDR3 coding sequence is TGTGCCATCAGTGAGTCCGGGACAGGGGGCTCAGATACGCAGTATTTT. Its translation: CAISESGTGGSDTQYF.

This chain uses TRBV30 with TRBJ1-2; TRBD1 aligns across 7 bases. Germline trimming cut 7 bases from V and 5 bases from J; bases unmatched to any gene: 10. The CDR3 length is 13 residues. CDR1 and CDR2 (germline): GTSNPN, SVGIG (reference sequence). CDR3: CAYLLDRRYGYTF. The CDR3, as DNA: TGTGCCTACCTTCTGGACAGGCGATATGGCTACACCTTC.

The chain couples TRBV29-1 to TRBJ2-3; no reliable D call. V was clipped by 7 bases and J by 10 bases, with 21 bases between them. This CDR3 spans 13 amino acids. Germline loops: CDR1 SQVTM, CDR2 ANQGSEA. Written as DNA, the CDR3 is TGCAGCGCACAGACGGATCCCCTAGTCGCGCAGTATTTT. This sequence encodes CSAQTDPLVAQYF.

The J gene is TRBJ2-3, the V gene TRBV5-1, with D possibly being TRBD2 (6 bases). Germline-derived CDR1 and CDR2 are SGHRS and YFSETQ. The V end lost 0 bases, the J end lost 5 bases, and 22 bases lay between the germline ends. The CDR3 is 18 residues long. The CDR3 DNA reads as TGCGCCAGCAGCTTGGCCGGGGTGGAGGGCCGTGGGGAAGATACGCAGTATTTT. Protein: CASSLAGVEGRGEDTQYF.

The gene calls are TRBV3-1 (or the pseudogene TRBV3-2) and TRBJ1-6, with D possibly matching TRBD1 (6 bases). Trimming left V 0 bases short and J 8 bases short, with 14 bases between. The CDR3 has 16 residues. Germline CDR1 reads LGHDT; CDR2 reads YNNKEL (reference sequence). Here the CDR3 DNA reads TGTGCCAGCAGCCAAGACCCCGCGGGGGGGCATTCACCCCTCCACTTT. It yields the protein CASSQDPAGGHSPLHF.

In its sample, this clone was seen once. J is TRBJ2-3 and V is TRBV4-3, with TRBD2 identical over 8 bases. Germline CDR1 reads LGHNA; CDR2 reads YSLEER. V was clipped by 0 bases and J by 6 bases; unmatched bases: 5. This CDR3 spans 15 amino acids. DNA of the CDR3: TGCGCCAGCAGCCAAGATGGCGGGAGGTCCGATACGCAGTATTTT. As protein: CASSQDGGRSDTQYF.

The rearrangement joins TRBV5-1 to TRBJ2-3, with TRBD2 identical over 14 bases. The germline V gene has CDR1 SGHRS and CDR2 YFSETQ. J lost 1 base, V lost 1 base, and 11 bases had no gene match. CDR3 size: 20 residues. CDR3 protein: CASSLRLAGGHWTGTDTQYF. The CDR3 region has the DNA TGCGCCAGCAGCTTGAGACTAGCGGGAGGGCACTGGACGGGCACAGATACGCAGTATTTT.

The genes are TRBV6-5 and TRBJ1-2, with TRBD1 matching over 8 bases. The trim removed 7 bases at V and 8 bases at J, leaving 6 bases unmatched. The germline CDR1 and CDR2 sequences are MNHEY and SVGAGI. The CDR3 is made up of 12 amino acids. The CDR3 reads CASTRTGSGYTF. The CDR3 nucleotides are TGTGCCAGCACGAGGACAGGGAGCGGCTACACCTTC.

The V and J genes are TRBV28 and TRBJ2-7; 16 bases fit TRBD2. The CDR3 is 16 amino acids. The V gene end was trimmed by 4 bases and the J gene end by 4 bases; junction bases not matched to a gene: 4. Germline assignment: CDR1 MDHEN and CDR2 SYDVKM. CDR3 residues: CASSSGTSGRGYEQYF. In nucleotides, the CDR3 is TGTGCCAGCAGTTCCGGGACTAGCGGGAGGGGGTACGAGCAGTACTTC.

CDR3 sequence: CSVARGGRVTEAFF. CDR3 bases: TGCAGCGTTGCTAGGGGGGGTCGGGTGACTGAAGCTTTCTTT. The chain couples TRBV29-1 to TRBJ1-1, with D possibly being TRBD1 (6 bases). Deletions cut 4 bases from V and 5 bases from J, with 17 bases between. Germline V CDR1 and CDR2: SQVTM, ANQGSEA. The CDR3 runs to 14 residues.

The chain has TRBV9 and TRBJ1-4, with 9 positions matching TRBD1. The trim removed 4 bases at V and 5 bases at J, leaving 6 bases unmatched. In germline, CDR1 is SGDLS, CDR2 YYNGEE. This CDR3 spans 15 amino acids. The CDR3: CASSPPGTGNEKLFF. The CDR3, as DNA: TGTGCCAGCAGCCCACCCGGGACAGGGAATGAAAAACTGTTTTTT.

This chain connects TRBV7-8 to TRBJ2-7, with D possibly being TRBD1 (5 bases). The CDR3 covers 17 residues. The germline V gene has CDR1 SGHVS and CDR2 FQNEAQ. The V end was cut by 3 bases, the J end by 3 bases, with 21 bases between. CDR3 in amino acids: CASSFATRQSLIYEQYF. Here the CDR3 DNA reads TGTGCCAGCAGCTTTGCGACGAGACAGTCCTTAATCTACGAGCAGTACTTC.

The CDR3 sequence is CASSYSLYNEQFF. CDR3 nucleotides: TGTGCCAGCAGTTACTCCCTATACAATGAGCAGTTCTTC. The chain joins TRBV6-2 or TRBV6-3 to TRBJ2-1; D uncertain. V shed 0 bases and J shed 4 bases, with 4 bases lying between them. The germline gives CDR1 MNHEY, CDR2 SVGEGT. This CDR3 comprises 13 residues.

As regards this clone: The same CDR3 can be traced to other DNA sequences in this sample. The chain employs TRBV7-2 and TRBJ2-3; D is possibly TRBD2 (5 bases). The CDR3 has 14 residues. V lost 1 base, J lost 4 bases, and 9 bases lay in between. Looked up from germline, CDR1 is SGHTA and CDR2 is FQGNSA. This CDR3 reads CASSLGLAADTQYF. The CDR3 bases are TGTGCCAGCAGCTTAGGGCTAGCCGCAGATACGCAGTATTTT.

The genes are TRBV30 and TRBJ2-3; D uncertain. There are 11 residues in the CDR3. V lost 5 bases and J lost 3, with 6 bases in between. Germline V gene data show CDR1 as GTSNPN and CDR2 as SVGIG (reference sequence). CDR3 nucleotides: TGTGCCTGGGGCACGACAGATACGCAGTATTTT. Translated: CAWGTTDTQYF.

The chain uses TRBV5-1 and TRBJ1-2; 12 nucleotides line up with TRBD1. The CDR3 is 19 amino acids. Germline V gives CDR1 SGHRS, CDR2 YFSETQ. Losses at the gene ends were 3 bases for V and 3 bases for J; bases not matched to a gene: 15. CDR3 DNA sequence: TGCGCCAGCAGCTCCCCGGGACAGGGGGCGAAATTTAACGACTATGGCTACACCTTC. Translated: CASSSPGQGAKFNDYGYTF.

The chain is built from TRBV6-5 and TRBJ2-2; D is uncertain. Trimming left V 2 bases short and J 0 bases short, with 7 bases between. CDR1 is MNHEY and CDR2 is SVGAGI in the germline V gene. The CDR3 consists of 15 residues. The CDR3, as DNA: TGTGCCAGCAGTTACGGGCAGGCGAACACCGGGGAGCTGTTTTTT. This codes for CASSYGQANTGELFF.

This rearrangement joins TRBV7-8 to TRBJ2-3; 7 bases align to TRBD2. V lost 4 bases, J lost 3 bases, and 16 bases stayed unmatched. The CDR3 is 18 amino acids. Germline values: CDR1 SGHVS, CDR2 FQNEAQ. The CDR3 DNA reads TGTGCCAGCAGCTCACGGGCCGCCTGGCGGGAGTCTACAGATACGCAGTATTTT. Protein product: CASSSRAAWRESTDTQYF.

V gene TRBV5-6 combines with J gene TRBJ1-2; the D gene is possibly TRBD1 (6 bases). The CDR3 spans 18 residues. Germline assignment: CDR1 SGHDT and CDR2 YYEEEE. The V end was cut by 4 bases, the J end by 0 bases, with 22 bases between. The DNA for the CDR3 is TGTGCCAGCAGCCCCCTCGGCGGGGACAAACTAGCTAACTATGGCTACACCTTC. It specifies CASSPLGGDKLANYGYTF. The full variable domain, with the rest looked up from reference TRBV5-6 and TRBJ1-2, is DAGVTQSPTHLIKTRGQQVTLRCSPKSGHDTVSWYQQALGQGPQFIFQYYEEEERQRGNFPDRFSGHQFPNYSSELNVNALLLGDSALYLCASSPLGGDKLANYGYTFGSGTRLTVV.